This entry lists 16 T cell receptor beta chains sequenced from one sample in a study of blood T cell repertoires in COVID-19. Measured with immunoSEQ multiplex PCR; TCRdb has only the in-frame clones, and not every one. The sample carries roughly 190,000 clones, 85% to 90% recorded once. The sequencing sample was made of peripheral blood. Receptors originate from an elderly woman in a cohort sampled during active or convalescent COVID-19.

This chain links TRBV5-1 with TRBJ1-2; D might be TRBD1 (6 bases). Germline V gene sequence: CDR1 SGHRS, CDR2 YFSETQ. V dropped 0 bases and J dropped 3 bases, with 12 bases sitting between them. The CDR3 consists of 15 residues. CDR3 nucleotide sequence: TGCGCCAGCAGCTTGGACAGGGTGGGCGACTATGGCTACACCTTC. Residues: CASSLDRVGDYGYTF.

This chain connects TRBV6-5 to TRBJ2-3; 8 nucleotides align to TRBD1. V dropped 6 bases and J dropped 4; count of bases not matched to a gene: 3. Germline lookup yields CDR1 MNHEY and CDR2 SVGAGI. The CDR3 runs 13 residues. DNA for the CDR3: TGTGCCAGCAGATCGACAGGGGCAGATACGCAGTATTTT. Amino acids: CASRSTGADTQYF.

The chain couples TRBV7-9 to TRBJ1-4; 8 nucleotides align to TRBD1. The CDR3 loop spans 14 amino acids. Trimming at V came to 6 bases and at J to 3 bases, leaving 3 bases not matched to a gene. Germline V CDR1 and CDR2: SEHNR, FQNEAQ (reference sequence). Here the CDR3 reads CASSMDRANEKLFF. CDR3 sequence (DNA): TGTGCCAGCAGTATGGACAGGGCTAATGAAAAACTGTTTTTT.

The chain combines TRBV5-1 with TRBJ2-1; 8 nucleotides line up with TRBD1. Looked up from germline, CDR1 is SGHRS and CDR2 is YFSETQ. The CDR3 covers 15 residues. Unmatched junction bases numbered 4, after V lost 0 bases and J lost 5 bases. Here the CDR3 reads CASSLGSGGHNEQFF. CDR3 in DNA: TGCGCCAGCAGCTTGGGATCAGGGGGCCACAATGAGCAGTTCTTC. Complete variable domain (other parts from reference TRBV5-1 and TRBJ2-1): KAGVTQTPRYLIKTRGQQVTLSCSPISGHRSVSWYQQTPGQGLQFLFEYFSETQRNKGNFPGRFSGRQFSNSRSEMNVSTLELGDSALYLCASSLGSGGHNEQFFGPGTRLTVL.

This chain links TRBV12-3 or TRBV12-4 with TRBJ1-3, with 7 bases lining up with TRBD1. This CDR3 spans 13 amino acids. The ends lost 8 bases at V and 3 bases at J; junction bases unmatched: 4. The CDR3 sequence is CASLPGGGNTIYF. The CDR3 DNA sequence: TGTGCCAGCCTCCCAGGGGGTGGAAACACCATATATTTT.

The CDR3 region has the DNA TGCGCCAGCAGCTCCTCCGCGGGGGGGCGGGAAAAACTGTTTTTT. Its protein is CASSSSAGGREKLFF. V gene TRBV5-1 combines with J gene TRBJ1-4, with a weak D call TRBD1 (6 bases). The CDR3 runs 15 residues. Trimming stripped 3 bases from V and 8 bases from J, with 17 bases between. Per germline, CDR1 SGHRS and CDR2 YFSETQ. Looking up the rest from reference TRBV5-1 and TRBJ1-4 gives the full variable domain: KAGVTQTPRYLIKTRGQQVTLSCSPISGHRSVSWYQQTPGQGLQFLFEYFSETQRNKGNFPGRFSGRQFSNSRSEMNVSTLELGDSALYLCASSSSAGGREKLFFGSGTQLSVL.

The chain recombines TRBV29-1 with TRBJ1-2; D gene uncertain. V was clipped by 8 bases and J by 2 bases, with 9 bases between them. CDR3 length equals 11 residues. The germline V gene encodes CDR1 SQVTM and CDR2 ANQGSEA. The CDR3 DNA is TGCAGCTTGGGAGGGAACTATGGCTACACCTTC. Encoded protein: CSLGGNYGYTF.

The CDR3 DNA follows: TGTGCCAGCAGGGCCGCAGGGATGGGATCCTACGAGCAGTACGTC. As protein: CASRAAGMGSYEQYV. The chain couples TRBV6-5 to TRBJ2-7, with TRBD1 as a possible D gene (5 bases). The CDR3 has 15 amino acids. V was clipped by 6 bases and J by 1 base, with 16 bases between them. CDR1 and CDR2 from the germline V gene are MNHEY and SVGAGI.

CDR3 sequence (DNA): TGTGCCAGCAGTTTTCGCAGGGGGGTAGCGGGAGGGCAAGATACGCAGTATTTT. Translation gives CASSFRRGVAGGQDTQYF. This rearrangement joins TRBV27 to TRBJ2-3; TRBD2 agrees at 11 bases. The V segment lost 3 bases and the J segment 5 bases; nucleotides outside the gene matches: 13. The CDR3 loop spans 18 amino acids. Germline V CDR1 and CDR2: MNHEY, SMNVEV (reference sequence).

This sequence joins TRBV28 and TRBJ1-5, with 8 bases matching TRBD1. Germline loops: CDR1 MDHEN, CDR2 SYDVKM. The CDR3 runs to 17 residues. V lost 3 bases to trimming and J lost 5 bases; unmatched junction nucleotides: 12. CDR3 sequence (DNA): TGTGCCAGCAGTTTTGGACAGGGATATGATGAGGATCAGCCCCAGCATTTT. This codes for CASSFGQGYDEDQPQHF.

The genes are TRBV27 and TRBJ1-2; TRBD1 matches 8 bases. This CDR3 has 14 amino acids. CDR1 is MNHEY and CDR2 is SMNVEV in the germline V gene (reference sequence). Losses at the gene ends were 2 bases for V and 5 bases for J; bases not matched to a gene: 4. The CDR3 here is CASSLRDRSYGYTF. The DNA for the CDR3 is TGTGCCAGCAGTTTACGGGACAGGTCTTATGGCTACACCTTC.

Here the CDR3 DNA reads TGTGCCAGCTGGACAGGGCCGAATGAAAAACTGTTTTTT. It yields the protein CASWTGPNEKLFF. The chain is built from TRBV2 and TRBJ1-4, with 8 bases lining up with TRBD1. The CDR3 has 13 amino acids. Germline V gene data show CDR1 as SNHLY and CDR2 as FYNNEI. V lost 8 bases, J lost 5 bases, and 4 bases stayed unmatched.

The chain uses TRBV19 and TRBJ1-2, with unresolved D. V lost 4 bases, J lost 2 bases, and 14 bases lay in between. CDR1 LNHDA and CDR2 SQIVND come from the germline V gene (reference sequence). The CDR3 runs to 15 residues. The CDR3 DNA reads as TGTGCCAGTAGTACTAGGTCCCCGAGGAACTATGGCTACACCTTC. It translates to CASSTRSPRNYGYTF.

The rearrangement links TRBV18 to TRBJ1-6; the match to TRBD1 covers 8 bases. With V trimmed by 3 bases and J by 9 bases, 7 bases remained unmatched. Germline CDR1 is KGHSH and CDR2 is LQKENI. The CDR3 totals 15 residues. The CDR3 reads CASSPGQGVGSPLHF. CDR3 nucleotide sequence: TGTGCCAGCTCACCCGGACAGGGCGTGGGTTCACCCCTCCACTTT.

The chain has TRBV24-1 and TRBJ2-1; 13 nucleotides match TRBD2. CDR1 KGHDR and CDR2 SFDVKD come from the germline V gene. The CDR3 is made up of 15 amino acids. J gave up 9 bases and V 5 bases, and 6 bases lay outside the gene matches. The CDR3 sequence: CATSGTSGGAGEQFF. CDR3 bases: TGTGCCACCAGTGGAACTAGCGGGGGGGCAGGTGAGCAGTTCTTC.

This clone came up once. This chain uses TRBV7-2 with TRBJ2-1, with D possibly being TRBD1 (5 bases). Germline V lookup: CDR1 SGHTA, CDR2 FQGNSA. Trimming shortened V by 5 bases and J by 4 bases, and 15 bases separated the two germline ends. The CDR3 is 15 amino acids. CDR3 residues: CASSGPDPGYNEQFF. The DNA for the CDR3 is TGTGCCAGCAGCGGTCCGGACCCAGGGTACAATGAGCAGTTCTTC.